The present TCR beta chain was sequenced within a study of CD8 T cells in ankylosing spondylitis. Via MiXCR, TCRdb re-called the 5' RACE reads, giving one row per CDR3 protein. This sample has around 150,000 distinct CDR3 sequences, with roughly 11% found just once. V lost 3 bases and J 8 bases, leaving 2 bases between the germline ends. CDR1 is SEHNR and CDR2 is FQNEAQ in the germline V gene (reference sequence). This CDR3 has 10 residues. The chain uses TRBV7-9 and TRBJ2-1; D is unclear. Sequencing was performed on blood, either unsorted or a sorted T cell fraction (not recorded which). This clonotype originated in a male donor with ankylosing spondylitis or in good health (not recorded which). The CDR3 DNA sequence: TGTGCCAGCAGCTTGGATGAGCAGTTCTTC. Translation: CASSLDEQFF.